Shown below are 27 T cell receptor beta chains from a single sample sequenced in a study of cytomegalovirus exposure and HLA in healthy donors. Vbeta (60) and Jbeta (13) primers were used in the PCR. The table came from immunoSEQ multiplex PCR; TCRdb's copy has only in-frame clones and leaves some out. The table shows 100,000 to 150,000 clones, with 75% to 80% occurring only once. Material for sequencing was PBMCs. These TCRs come from a woman aged 40 to 50 in good health and CMV-seronegative.

The V and J genes are TRBV14 and TRBJ2-1; 7 bases fit TRBD2. Germline CDR1 is SGHDN and CDR2 is FVKESK. Trimming cost V 0 bases and J 5 bases; bases outside gene matches: 16. There are 19 residues in the CDR3. The CDR3 region has the DNA TGTGCCAGCAGCCAAGATGGGTGGGGGGGAACGGTCCAGGACAATGAGCAGTTCTTC. This gives the protein CASSQDGWGGTVQDNEQFF.

The chain has TRBV2 and TRBJ1-1; tentatively, D is TRBD1 (6 bases). Germline V gene sequence: CDR1 SNHLY, CDR2 FYNNEI. CDR3 size: 14 residues. V lost 7 bases to trimming and J lost 8 bases, with 20 bases between them. This CDR3 is CASTARFLDREAFF. The CDR3 DNA follows: TGTGCCAGCACTGCCAGATTCCTGGACAGAGAAGCTTTCTTT. The full variable domain, in which reference TRBV2 and TRBJ1-1 provide the parts outside the CDR3, is EPEVTQTPSHQVTQMGQEVILRCVPISNHLYFYWYRQILGQKVEFLVSFYNNEISEKSEIFDDQFSVERPDGSNFTLKIRSTKLEDSAMYFCASTARFLDREAFFGQGTRLTVV.

This sequence joins TRBV13 and TRBJ2-3, with 12 bases identical to TRBD2. CDR1 and CDR2 (germline): PRHDT, FYEKMQ (reference sequence). The CDR3 extends over 15 amino acids. V dropped 5 bases and J dropped 4; count of bases not matched to a gene: 4. For the CDR3, the DNA is TGTGCCAGCAGCCCGACTAGCGGGAGACCAGATACGCAGTATTTT. The encoded protein is CASSPTSGRPDTQYF.

The V and J genes are TRBV5-1 and TRBJ2-3, with 7 bases identical to TRBD2. CDR3 length: 15 residues. V lost 2 bases to trimming and J lost 3 bases; unmatched junction nucleotides: 6. Germline CDR1 reads SGHRS; CDR2 reads YFSETQ. CDR3 sequence: CASSFGGSRTDTQYF. DNA of the CDR3: TGCGCCAGCAGCTTCGGCGGGAGTAGAACAGATACGCAGTATTTT.

The chain joins TRBV4-3 to TRBJ2-7; D may be TRBD2 (6 bases). V shed 0 bases and J shed 0 bases, with 15 bases lying between them. Germline lookup yields CDR1 LGHNA and CDR2 YSLEER. The CDR3 consists of 17 residues. The CDR3 reads CASSQDLGGGSSYEQYF. The CDR3 nucleotides read TGCGCCAGCAGCCAAGATCTCGGAGGAGGGTCCTCCTACGAGCAGTACTTC.

The rearrangement links TRBV19 to TRBJ1-5, with D possibly TRBD1 on 5 matching bases. Germline CDR1 and CDR2: LNHDA and SQIVND (reference sequence). V was trimmed by 1 base and J by 2 bases, leaving 9 bases between them. The CDR3 totals 15 residues. The CDR3, as DNA: TGTGCCAGTAGTATAGTGGGAGGGGGCAATCAGCCCCAGCATTTT. It translates to CASSIVGGGNQPQHF.

The CDR3 DNA follows: TGTGCCAGCAGATGGGACAGGGGTAGTGGCACTGAAGCTTTCTTT. It encodes CASRWDRGSGTEAFF. The chain carries TRBV6-5 and TRBJ1-1, with 10 bases lining up with TRBD1. Germline CDR1 is MNHEY and CDR2 is SVGAGI. This CDR3 has 15 amino acids. The V segment lost 6 bases and the J segment 4 bases; nucleotides outside the gene matches: 8.

CDR3 region: CASSAAIAGAYEQYF. CDR3 bases: TGTGCCAGCAGCGCCGCAATAGCGGGGGCCTACGAGCAGTACTTC. The chain carries TRBV7-8 and TRBJ2-7, with 9 bases matching TRBD2. V trimming: 5 bases; J trimming: 2 bases; junction bases outside the gene matches: 7. This CDR3 has 15 amino acids. Germline CDR1 SGHVS, CDR2 FQNEAQ.

The J gene is TRBJ1-1, the V gene TRBV7-9, with 9 bases aligning to TRBD1. Germline CDR1 reads SEHNR; CDR2 reads FQNEAQ (reference sequence). CDR3 length equals 16 residues. Trimming took 3 bases from V and 4 from J; bases not matched to a gene: 9. The chain's CDR3 is CASSFRRDREVTEAFF. As DNA, the CDR3 is TGTGCCAGCAGCTTTCGCCGGGACAGGGAGGTCACTGAAGCTTTCTTT.

As DNA, the CDR3 is TGTGCCAGCAGTTTTGGCAGGGACTATGGCTACACCTTC. Residues: CASSFGRDYGYTF. V usage is TRBV28 and J usage is TRBJ1-2, with D possibly being TRBD1 (5 bases). Germline V lookup: CDR1 MDHEN, CDR2 SYDVKM. V was pared by 3 bases and J by 3 bases, with 8 bases between. CDR3 length equals 13 residues.

This clone was observed once. The CDR3, as DNA: TGTGCCAGCAGCTTGTCTAGCGGGAGTAGGCACGGGGAGCTGTTTTTT. It encodes CASSLSSGSRHGELFF. The chain links TRBV7-3 to TRBJ2-2; 10 bases match TRBD2. Germline CDR1 reads SGHTA; CDR2 reads FQGTGA. V was clipped by 3 bases and J by 7 bases; unmatched bases: 8. The CDR3 sequence is 16 residues long.

This clone was counted only a few times. The chain has TRBV18 and TRBJ2-5; tentatively, D is TRBD1 (7 bases). CDR3 length equals 14 residues. The germline CDR1 and CDR2 sequences are KGHSH and LQKENI. V dropped 2 bases and J dropped 5 bases, with 12 bases sitting between them. The CDR3 loop reads CASSPAGGLETQYF. Here the CDR3 DNA reads TGTGCCAGCTCACCAGCAGGGGGGTTGGAGACCCAGTACTTC.

This rearrangement joins TRBV7-9 to TRBJ2-1, with 7 bases identical to TRBD2. CDR3 length: 14 amino acids. Germline V lookup: CDR1 SEHNR, CDR2 FQNEAQ (reference sequence). J gave up 9 bases and V 2 bases, and 7 bases lay outside the gene matches. The CDR3 is CASSLLAGVGEQFF. The CDR3 coding sequence is TGTGCCAGCAGCTTATTAGCGGGTGTGGGTGAGCAGTTCTTC.

The chain links TRBV29-1 to TRBJ2-5; a possible D gene is TRBD2 (5 bases). CDR1 is SQVTM and CDR2 is ANQGSEA in the germline V gene. V was clipped by 8 bases and J by 5 bases, with 18 bases between them. The CDR3 runs to 13 residues. The CDR3 reads CSNGPPGSETQYF. DNA of the CDR3: TGCAGCAATGGTCCCCCGGGATCGGAGACCCAGTACTTC.

This rearrangement joins TRBV1 to TRBJ2-5; the table's D call, TRBD2, was not checked against the DNA. The DNA end is a closer match to TRBJ2-7, so the J assignment may be wrong. TRBV1 is recorded as a pseudogene. The CDR3 covers 15 residues. The CDR3 sequence is CTSSQDLREGNEQYF. The CDR3 coding sequence is TGCACCAGCAGCCAAGATCTGCGGGAGGGCAACGAGCAGTACTTC.

The chain recombines TRBV7-9 with TRBJ2-7; 8 bases fit TRBD1. CDR3 length: 14 residues. The V and J ends lost 5 bases and 8 bases, in that order; junction bases with no gene match: 11. From germline, CDR1 is SEHNR and CDR2 FQNEAQ (reference sequence). The CDR3 nucleotides read TGTGCCAGCAGCCCCGGACAGGGACCTTTTCAGCAGTACTTC. It translates to CASSPGQGPFQQYF.

The chain links TRBV6-5 to TRBJ2-3; TRBD2 is a possible D gene (5 bases). CDR1 MNHEY and CDR2 SVGAGI come from the germline V gene. The CDR3 is 14 amino acids. V lost 6 bases, J lost 0 bases, and 10 bases lay in between. The CDR3 region is CASSYGESTDTQYF. CDR3 bases: TGTGCCAGCAGCTACGGGGAGAGCACAGATACGCAGTATTTT.

The chain uses TRBV28 and TRBJ1-1, with 8 nucleotides matching TRBD1. Germline V gene lookup returns CDR1 MDHEN and CDR2 SYDVKM. The CDR3 loop spans 15 amino acids. V lost 6 bases, J lost 7 bases, and 13 bases stayed unmatched. The CDR3 nucleotides read TGTGCCAGCAGCCCCCGGACAGGGCTCTGGGATGAAGCTTTCTTT. This sequence encodes CASSPRTGLWDEAFF.

The CDR3 nucleotides are TGCGCCAGCAGTGGGGTGGCTAGCGGACACAATGAGCAGTTCTTC. Amino acids: CASSGVASGHNEQFF. V and J are TRBV10-2 and TRBJ2-1; 7 bases line up with TRBD2. V was pared by 4 bases and J by 5 bases, with 8 bases of the junction left unmatched. Germline assignment: CDR1 WSHSY and CDR2 SAAADI. The CDR3 runs 15 residues.

The chain links TRBV2 to TRBJ2-7; TRBD1 matches 8 bases. Trimming at V came to 8 bases and at J to 1 base, leaving 4 bases not matched to a gene. The CDR3 loop spans 13 amino acids. CDR1 SNHLY and CDR2 FYNNEI come from the germline V gene. The CDR3 spells CASQTGVSYEQYF. Written as DNA, the CDR3 is TGTGCCAGCCAGACAGGGGTTTCCTACGAGCAGTACTTC. The full variable domain, completed using reference TRBV2 and TRBJ2-7, is EPEVTQTPSHQVTQMGQEVILRCVPISNHLYFYWYRQILGQKVEFLVSFYNNEISEKSEIFDDQFSVERPDGSNFTLKIRSTKLEDSAMYFCASQTGVSYEQYFGPGTRLTVT.

This clone came up once. The CDR3 DNA sequence: TGTGCCACCAGCAGAGATGTTACGGAGTTCTACAATGAGCAGTTCTTC. It translates to CATSRDVTEFYNEQFF. The chain recombines TRBV15 with TRBJ2-1; D is uncertain. V lost 0 bases, J lost 3 bases, and 12 bases lay in between. The CDR3 sequence is 16 residues long. Germline values: CDR1 LNHNV, CDR2 YYDKDF (reference sequence). Using reference TRBV15 and TRBJ2-1 for the parts outside the CDR3, the full variable domain is DAMVIQNPRYQVTQFGKPVTLSCSQTLNHNVMYWYQQKSSQAPKLLFHYYDKDFNNEADTPDNFQSRRPNTSFCFLDIRSPGLGDTAMYLCATSRDVTEFYNEQFFGPGTRLTVL.

V is TRBV28 and J is TRBJ1-4; D uncertain. Trimming removed 7 bases at V and 4 bases at J, with 16 bases between. The CDR3 is made up of 15 amino acids. CDR1 is MDHEN, CDR2 SYDVKM, per germline. Here the CDR3 DNA reads TGTGCCAGCACGTACACCGGCGGTGGTAATGAAAAACTGTTTTTT. It yields the protein CASTYTGGGNEKLFF.

The rearrangement links TRBV5-4 to TRBJ2-1, with 12 nucleotides matching TRBD2. The CDR3 consists of 15 residues. The junction had 6 bases not matched to a gene; V was cut back by 4 bases and J by 7 bases. The V gene's germline CDR1 is SGHNT and CDR2 YYREEE (reference sequence). The CDR3 loop reads CASSILAGGRNEQFF. CDR3 bases: TGTGCCAGCAGCATTCTAGCGGGAGGGCGAAATGAGCAGTTCTTC. The whole variable domain, filled in from reference TRBV5-4 and TRBJ2-1, reads ETGVTQSPTHLIKTRGQQVTLRCSSQSGHNTVSWYQQALGQGPQFIFQYYREEENGRGNFPPRFSGLQFPNYSSELNVNALELDDSALYLCASSILAGGRNEQFFGPGTRLTVL.

A single count supports this clone. J is TRBJ2-1 and V is TRBV7-2; D unresolved. Trimming pared 5 bases from V and 0 bases from J, leaving 11 bases between. Germline V gives CDR1 SGHTA, CDR2 FQGNSA. The CDR3 has 15 residues. CDR3 sequence: CASSPSKLSYNEQFF. The CDR3 DNA follows: TGTGCCAGCAGCCCATCAAAGCTCTCCTACAATGAGCAGTTCTTC.

This clone is judged medium-sized (0.01 to 0.1%). The chain has TRBV10-3 and TRBJ2-2, with a possible D match to TRBD2 (7 bases). CDR3 length equals 12 residues. Germline loops: CDR1 ENHRY, CDR2 SYGVKD. Trimming cost V 8 bases and J 7 bases, with 11 bases left between them. The DNA for the CDR3 is TGTGCCATCGGGGGGGCGTTCGGGGAGCTGTTTTTT. Translated, it gives CAIGGAFGELFF.

This chain uses TRBV11-1 with TRBJ2-5, with D tentatively TRBD2 (6 bases). The CDR3 has 14 residues. CDR1 is SGHAT, CDR2 FQDESV, per germline (reference sequence). V dropped 4 bases and J dropped 2 bases, with 11 bases sitting between them. This CDR3 reads CASSYLAIQETQYF. The CDR3 region has the DNA TGTGCCAGCAGCTACCTAGCGATTCAAGAGACCCAGTACTTC. Combining the CDR3 with reference TRBV11-1 and TRBJ2-5 gives the whole variable domain EAEVAQSPRYKITEKSQAVAFWCDPISGHATLYWYRQILGQGPELLVQFQDESVVDDSQLPKDRFSAERLKGVDSTLKIQPAELGDSAMYLCASSYLAIQETQYFGPGTRLLVL.

The rearrangement joins TRBV6-1 to TRBJ1-1, with 9 bases fitting TRBD1. V trimming: 6 bases; J trimming: 4 bases; junction bases outside the gene matches: 6. The CDR3 sequence is 14 residues long. CDR1 is MNHNS and CDR2 is SASEGT in the germline V gene. CDR3 sequence: CASRTQGAPTEAFF. In nucleotides, the CDR3 is TGTGCCAGCAGAACACAGGGGGCCCCCACTGAAGCTTTCTTT.